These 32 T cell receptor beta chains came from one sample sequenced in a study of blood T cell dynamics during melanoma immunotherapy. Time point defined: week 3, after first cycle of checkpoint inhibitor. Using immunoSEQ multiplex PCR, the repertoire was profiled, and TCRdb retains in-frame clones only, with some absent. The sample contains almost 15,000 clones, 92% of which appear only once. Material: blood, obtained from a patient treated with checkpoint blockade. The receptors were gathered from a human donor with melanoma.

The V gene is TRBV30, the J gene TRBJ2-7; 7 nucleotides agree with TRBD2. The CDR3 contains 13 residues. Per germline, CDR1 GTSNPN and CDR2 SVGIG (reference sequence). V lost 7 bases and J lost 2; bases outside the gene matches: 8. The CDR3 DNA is TGTGCCTATCAGCGGGGCGGGACCTACGAGCAGTACTTC. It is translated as CAYQRGGTYEQYF. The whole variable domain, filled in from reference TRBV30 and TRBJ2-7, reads SQTIHQWPATLVQPVGSPLSLECTVEGTSNPNLYWYRQAAGRGLQLLFYSVGIGQISSEVPQNLSASRPQDRQFILSSKKLLLSDSGFYLCAYQRGGTYEQYFGPGTRLTVT.

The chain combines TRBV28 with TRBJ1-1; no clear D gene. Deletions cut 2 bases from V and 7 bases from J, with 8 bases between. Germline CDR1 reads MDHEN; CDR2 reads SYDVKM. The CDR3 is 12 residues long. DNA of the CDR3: TGTGCCAGCAGTTTAGTAGGGTTTGAAGCTTTCTTT. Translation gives CASSLVGFEAFF.

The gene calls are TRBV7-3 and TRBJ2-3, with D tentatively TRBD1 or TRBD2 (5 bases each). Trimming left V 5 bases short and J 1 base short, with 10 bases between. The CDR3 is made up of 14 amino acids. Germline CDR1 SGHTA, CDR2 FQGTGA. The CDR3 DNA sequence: TGTGCCAGCAGCGATGGGGGACGCACAGATACGCAGTATTTT. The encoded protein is CASSDGGRTDTQYF.

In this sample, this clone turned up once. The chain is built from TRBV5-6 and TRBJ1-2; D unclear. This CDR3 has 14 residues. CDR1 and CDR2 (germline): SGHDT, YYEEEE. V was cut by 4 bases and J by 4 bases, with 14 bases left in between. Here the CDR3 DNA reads TGTGCCAGCAGCCTGAAGGCACGGATCTATGGCTACACCTTC. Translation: CASSLKARIYGYTF.

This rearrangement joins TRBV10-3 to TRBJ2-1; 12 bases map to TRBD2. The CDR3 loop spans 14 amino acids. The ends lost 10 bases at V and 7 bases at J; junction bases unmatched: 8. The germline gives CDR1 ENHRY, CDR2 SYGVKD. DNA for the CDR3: TGTGCCACCTCGACTAGCGGGGGTCTGAATGAGCAGTTCTTC. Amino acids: CATSTSGGLNEQFF.

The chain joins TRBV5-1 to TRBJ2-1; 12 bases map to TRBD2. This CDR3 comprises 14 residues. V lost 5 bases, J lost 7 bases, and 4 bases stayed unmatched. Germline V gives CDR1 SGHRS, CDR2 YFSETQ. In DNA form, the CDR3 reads TGCGCCAGCAGTTCTCTAGCGGGAGGGAATGAGCAGTTCTTC. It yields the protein CASSSLAGGNEQFF. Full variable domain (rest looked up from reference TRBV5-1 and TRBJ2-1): KAGVTQTPRYLIKTRGQQVTLSCSPISGHRSVSWYQQTPGQGLQFLFEYFSETQRNKGNFPGRFSGRQFSNSRSEMNVSTLELGDSALYLCASSSLAGGNEQFFGPGTRLTVL.

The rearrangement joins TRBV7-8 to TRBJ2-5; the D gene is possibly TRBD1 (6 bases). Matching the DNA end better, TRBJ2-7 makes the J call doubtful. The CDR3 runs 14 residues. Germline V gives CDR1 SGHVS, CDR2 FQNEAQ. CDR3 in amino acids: CASSLGHSGYEQYF. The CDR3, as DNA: TGTGCCAGCAGCTTGGGACACAGTGGCTACGAGCAGTACTTC.

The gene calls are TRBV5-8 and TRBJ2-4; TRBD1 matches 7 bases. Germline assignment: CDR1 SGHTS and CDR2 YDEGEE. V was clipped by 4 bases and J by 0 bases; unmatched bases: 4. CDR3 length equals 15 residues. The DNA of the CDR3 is TGTGCCAGCAGCGGGGACAGATTAGCCAAAAACATTCAGTACTTC. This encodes CASSGDRLAKNIQYF.

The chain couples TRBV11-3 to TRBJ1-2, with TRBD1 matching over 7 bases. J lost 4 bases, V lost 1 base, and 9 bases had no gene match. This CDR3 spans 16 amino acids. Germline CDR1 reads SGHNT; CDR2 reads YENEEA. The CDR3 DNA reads TGTGCCAGCAGCTTAGGCCAGGGGGGAAGATTCTATGGCTACACCTTC. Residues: CASSLGQGGRFYGYTF.

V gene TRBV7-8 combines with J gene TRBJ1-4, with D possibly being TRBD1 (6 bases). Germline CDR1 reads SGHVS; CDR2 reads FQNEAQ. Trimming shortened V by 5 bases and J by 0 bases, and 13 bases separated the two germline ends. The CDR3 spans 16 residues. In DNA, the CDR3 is TGTGCCAGCAGCCCTAGGAGGGGGACAACTAATGAAAAACTGTTTTTT. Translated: CASSPRRGTTNEKLFF.

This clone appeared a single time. CDR3 in DNA: TGTGCCAGCAGACCTCGGAGGGGCTCCTACGAGCAGTACTTC. As protein: CASRPRRGSYEQYF. The chain has TRBV28 and TRBJ2-7, with a tentative D call TRBD2 (6 bases). V was shortened by 6 bases and J by 0 bases, with 12 bases between the two germline ends. Per the germline V gene, CDR1 is MDHEN and CDR2 is SYDVKM. The CDR3 spans 14 residues.

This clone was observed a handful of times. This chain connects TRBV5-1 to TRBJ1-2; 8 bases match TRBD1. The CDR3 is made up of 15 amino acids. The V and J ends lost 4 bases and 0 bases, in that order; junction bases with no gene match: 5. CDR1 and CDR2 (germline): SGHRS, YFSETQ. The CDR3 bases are TGCGCCAGCAGCGGCGGACAGGGCCCTAACTATGGCTACACCTTC. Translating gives CASSGGQGPNYGYTF.

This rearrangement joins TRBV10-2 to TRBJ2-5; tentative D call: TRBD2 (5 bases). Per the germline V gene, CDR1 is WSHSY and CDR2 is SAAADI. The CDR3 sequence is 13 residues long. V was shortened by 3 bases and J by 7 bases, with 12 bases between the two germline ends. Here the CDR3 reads CASSDPFRGTQYF. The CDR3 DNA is TGCGCCAGCAGTGACCCGTTCCGGGGGACCCAGTACTTC.

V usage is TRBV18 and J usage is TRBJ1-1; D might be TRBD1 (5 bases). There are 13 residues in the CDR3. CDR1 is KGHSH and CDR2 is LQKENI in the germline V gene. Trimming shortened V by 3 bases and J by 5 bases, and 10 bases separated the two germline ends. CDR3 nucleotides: TGTGCCAGCTCACCCCAGGGTGGGACTGAAGCTTTCTTT. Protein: CASSPQGGTEAFF. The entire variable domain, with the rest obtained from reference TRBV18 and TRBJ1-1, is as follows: NAGVMQNPRHLVRRRGQEARLRCSPMKGHSHVYWYRQLPEEGLKFMVYLQKENIIDESGMPKERFSAEFPKEGPSILRIQQVVRGDSAAYFCASSPQGGTEAFFGQGTRLTVV.

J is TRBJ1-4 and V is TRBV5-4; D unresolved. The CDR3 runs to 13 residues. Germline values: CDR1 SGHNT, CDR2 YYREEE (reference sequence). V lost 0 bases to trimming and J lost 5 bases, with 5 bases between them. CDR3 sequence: CASSLDENEKLFF. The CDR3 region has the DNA TGTGCCAGCAGCTTGGACGAGAATGAAAAACTGTTTTTT.

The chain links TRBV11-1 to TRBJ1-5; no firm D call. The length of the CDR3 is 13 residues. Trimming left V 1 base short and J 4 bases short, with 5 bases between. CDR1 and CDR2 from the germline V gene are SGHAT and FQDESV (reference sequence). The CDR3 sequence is CASSLEENQPQHF. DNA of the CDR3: TGTGCCAGCAGCTTAGAAGAAAATCAGCCCCAGCATTTT.

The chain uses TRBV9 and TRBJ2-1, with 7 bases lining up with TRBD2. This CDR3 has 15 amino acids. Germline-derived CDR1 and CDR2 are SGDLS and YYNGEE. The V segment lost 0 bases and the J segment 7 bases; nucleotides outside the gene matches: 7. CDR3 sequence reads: CASSVGAGAGNEQFF. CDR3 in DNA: TGTGCCAGCAGCGTAGGGGCGGGAGCGGGTAATGAGCAGTTCTTC.

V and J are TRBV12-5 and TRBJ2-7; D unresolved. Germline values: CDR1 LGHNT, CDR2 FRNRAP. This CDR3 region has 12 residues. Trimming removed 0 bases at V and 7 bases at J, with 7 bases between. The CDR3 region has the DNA TGTGCTAGTGGTTTGGTTGGGCGGGAGCAGTACTTC. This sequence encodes CASGLVGREQYF.

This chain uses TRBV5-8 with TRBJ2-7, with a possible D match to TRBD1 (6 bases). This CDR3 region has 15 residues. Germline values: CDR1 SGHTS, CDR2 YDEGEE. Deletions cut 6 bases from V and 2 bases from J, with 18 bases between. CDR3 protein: CASTRVWDTTYEQYF. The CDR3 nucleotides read TGTGCCAGCACCCGGGTGTGGGACACGACCTACGAGCAGTACTTC.

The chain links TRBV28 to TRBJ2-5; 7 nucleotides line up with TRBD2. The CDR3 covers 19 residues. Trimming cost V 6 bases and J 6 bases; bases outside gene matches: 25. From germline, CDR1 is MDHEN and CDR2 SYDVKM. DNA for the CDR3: TGTGCCAGCAGCCCTGAGGCCGGGGGGAGGGGAGGGGTAATGAAGACCCAGTACTTC. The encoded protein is CASSPEAGGRGGVMKTQYF.

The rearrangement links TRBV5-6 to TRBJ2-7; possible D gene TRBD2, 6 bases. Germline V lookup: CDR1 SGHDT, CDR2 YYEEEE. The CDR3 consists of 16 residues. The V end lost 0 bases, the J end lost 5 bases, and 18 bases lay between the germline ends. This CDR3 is CASSLETRPIEDEQYF. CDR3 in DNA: TGTGCCAGCAGCTTGGAGACTAGACCGATCGAGGACGAGCAGTACTTC.

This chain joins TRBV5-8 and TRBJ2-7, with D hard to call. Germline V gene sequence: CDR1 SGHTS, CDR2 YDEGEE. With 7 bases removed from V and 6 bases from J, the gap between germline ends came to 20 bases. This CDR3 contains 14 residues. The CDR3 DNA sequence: TGTGCCAGCTCCCTGCGGAATGGTATCAGCGAGCAGTACTTC. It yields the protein CASSLRNGISEQYF.

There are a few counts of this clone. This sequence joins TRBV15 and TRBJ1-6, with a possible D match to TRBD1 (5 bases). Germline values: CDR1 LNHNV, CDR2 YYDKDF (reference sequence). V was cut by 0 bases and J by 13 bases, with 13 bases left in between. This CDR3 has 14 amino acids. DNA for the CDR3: TGTGCCACCAGCAGAGATTTTAGGGGTTCTCCCCTCCACTTT. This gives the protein CATSRDFRGSPLHF.

The CDR3 region is CASSNREFTGELFF. The CDR3, as DNA: TGTGCCAGCAGCAACAGGGAATTCACCGGGGAGCTGTTTTTT. This chain links TRBV5-4 with TRBJ2-2, with D perhaps TRBD1 (6 bases). CDR1 and CDR2 from the germline V gene are SGHNT and YYREEE (reference sequence). The germline V and J ends were trimmed by 4 bases and 4 bases, with 11 bases remaining between them. This CDR3 has 14 residues. Supplemented by reference TRBV5-4 and TRBJ2-2, the full variable domain reads ETGVTQSPTHLIKTRGQQVTLRCSSQSGHNTVSWYQQALGQGPQFIFQYYREEENGRGNFPPRFSGLQFPNYSSELNVNALELDDSALYLCASSNREFTGELFFGEGSRLTVL.

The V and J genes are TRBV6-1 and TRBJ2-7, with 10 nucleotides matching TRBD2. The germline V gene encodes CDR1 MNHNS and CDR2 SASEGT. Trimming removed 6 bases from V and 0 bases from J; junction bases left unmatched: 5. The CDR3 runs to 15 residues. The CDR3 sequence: CASSEREGLSYEQYF. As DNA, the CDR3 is TGTGCCAGCAGCGAGCGGGAGGGCCTCTCCTACGAGCAGTACTTC.

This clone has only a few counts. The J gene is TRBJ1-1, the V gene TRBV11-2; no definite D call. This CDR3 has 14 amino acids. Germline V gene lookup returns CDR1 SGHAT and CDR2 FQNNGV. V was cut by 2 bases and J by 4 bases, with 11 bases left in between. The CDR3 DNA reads TGTGCCAGCAGCTTAAACTGGGGTGGCACTGAAGCTTTCTTT. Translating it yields CASSLNWGGTEAFF.

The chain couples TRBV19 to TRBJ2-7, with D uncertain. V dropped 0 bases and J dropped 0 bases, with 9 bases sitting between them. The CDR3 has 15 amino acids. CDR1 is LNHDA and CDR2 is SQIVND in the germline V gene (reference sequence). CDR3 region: CASSIDSRISYEQYF. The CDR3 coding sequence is TGTGCCAGTAGTATAGATTCCCGGATCTCCTACGAGCAGTACTTC.

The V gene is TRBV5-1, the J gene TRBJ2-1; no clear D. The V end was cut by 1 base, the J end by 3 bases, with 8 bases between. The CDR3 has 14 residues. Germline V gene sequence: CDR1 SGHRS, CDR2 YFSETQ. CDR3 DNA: TGCGCCAGCAGCTTGACGGAGTACTACAATGAGCAGTTCTTC. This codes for CASSLTEYYNEQFF.

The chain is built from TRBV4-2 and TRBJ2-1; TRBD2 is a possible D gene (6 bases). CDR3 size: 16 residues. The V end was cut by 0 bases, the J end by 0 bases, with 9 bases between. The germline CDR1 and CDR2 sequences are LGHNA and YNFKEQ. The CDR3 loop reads CASSQDSGSSYNEQFF. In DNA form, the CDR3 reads TGTGCCAGCAGCCAAGATTCCGGGAGCTCCTACAATGAGCAGTTCTTC.

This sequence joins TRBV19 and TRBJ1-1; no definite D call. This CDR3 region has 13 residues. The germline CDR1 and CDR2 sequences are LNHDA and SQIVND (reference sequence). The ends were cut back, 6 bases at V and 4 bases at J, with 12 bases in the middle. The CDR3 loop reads CASRPDRTTEAFF. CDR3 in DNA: TGTGCCAGTAGGCCTGACCGAACCACTGAAGCTTTCTTT.

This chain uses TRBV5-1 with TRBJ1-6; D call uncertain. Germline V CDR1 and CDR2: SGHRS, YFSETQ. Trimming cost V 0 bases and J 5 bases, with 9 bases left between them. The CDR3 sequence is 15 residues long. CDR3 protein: CASSLVGFNNSPLHF. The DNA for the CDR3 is TGCGCCAGCAGCTTGGTAGGATTCAATAATTCACCCCTCCACTTT. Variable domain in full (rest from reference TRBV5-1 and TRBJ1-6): KAGVTQTPRYLIKTRGQQVTLSCSPISGHRSVSWYQQTPGQGLQFLFEYFSETQRNKGNFPGRFSGRQFSNSRSEMNVSTLELGDSALYLCASSLVGFNNSPLHFGNGTRLTVT.

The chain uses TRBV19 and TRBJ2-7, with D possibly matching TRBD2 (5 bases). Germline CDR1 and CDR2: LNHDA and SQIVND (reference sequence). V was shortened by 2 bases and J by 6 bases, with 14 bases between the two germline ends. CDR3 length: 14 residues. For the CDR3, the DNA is TGTGCCAGTAGTATAAATCGGCTAGCCGGCGAGCAGTACTTC. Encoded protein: CASSINRLAGEQYF.